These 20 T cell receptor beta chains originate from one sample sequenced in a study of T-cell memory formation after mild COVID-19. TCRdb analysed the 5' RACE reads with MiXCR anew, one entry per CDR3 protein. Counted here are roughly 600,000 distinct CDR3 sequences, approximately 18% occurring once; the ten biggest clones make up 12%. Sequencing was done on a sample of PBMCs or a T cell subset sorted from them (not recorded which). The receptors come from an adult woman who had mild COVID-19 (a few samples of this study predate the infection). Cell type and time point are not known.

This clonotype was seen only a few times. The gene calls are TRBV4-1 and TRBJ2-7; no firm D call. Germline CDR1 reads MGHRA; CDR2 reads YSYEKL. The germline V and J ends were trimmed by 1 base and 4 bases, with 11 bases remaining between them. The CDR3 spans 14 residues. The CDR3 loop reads CASSQVPDAYEQYF. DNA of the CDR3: TGCGCCAGCAGCCAAGTACCCGACGCGTACGAGCAGTACTTC.

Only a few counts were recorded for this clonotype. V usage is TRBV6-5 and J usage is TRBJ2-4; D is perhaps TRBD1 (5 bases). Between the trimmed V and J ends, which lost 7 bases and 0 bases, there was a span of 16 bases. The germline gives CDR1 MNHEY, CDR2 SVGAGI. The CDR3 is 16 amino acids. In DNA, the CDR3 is TGTGCCAGCAATGAAGGGGTGGCTAAAGCCAAAAACATTCAGTACTTC. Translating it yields CASNEGVAKAKNIQYF.

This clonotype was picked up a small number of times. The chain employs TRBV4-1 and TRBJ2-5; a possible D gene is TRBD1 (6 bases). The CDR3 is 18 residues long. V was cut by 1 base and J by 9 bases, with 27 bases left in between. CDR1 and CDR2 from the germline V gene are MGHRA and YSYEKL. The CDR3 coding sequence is TGCGCCAGCAGCCAAGTCACAGGGATGGACTGGGGACGCAGGCCCCAGTACTTC. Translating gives CASSQVTGMDWGRRPQYF.

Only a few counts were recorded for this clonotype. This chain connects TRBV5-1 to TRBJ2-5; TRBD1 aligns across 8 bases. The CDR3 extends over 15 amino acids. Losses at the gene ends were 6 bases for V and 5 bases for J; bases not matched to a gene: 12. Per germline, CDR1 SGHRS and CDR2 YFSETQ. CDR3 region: CASTLGQAIGETQYF. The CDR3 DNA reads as TGCGCCAGCACCCTGGGACAGGCGATAGGGGAGACCCAGTACTTC.

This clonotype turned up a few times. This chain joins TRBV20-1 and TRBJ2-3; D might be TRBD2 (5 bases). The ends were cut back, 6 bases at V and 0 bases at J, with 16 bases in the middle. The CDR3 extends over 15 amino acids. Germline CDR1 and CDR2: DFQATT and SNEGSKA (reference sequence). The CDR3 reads CSAKRAISSTDTQYF. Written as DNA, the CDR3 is TGCAGTGCGAAGAGGGCGATTTCTAGCACAGATACGCAGTATTTT.

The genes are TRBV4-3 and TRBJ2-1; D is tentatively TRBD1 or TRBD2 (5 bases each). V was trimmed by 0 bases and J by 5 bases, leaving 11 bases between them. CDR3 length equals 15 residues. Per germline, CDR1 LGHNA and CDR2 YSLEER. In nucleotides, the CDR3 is TGCGCCAGCAGCCAAGATCGGGTGGGGGACAATGAGCAGTTCTTC. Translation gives CASSQDRVGDNEQFF.

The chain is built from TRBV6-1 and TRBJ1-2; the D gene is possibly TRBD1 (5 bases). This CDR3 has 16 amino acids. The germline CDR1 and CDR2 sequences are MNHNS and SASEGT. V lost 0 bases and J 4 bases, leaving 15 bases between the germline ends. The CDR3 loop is CASSEARAGRIYGYTF. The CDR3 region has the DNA TGTGCCAGCAGTGAAGCTCGCGCGGGACGGATCTATGGCTACACCTTC.

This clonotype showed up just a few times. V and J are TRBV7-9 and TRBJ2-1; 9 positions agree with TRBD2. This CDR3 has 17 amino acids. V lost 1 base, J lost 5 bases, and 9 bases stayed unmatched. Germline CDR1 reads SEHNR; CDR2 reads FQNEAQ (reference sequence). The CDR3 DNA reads TGTGCCAGCAGCTTAGTAGGTAGCGGGGGCGGTGACAATGAGCAGTTCTTC. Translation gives CASSLVGSGGGDNEQFF.

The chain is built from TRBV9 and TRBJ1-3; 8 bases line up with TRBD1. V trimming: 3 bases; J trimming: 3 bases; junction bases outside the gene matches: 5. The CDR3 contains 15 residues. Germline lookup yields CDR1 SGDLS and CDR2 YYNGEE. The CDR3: CASSEGTGGGNTIYF. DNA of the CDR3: TGTGCCAGCAGCGAAGGGACAGGCGGTGGAAACACCATATATTTT.

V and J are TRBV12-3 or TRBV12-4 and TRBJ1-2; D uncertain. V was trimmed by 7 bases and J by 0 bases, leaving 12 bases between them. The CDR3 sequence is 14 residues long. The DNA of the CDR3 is TGTGCCAGCACCAATACGGGCTCTAACTATGGCTACACCTTC. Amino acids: CASTNTGSNYGYTF.

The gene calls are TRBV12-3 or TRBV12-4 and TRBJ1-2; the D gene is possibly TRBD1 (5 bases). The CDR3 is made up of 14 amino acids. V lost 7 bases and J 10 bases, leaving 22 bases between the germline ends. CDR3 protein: CASKDGRGPLSYTF. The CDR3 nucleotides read TGTGCCAGCAAGGACGGACGGGGCCCGCTATCCTACACCTTC.

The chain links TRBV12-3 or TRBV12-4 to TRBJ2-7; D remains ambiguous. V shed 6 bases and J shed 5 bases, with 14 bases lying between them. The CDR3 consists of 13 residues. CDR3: CASSYQTSDEQYF. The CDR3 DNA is TGTGCCAGCAGCTACCAGACTTCGGACGAGCAGTACTTC.

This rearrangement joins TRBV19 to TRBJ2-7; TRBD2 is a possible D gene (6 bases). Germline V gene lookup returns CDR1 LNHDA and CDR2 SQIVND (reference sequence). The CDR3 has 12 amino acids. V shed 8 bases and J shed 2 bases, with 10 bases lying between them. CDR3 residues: CASGTGAYEQYF. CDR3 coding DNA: TGTGCCAGTGGGACTGGGGCCTACGAGCAGTACTTC.

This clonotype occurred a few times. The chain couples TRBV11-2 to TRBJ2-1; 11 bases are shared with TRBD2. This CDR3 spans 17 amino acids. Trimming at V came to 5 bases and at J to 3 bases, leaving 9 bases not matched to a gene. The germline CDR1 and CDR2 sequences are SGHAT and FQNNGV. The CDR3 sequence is CASSLRTTSGSYNEQFF. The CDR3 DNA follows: TGTGCCAGCAGCCTTCGTACTACTAGCGGGAGCTACAATGAGCAGTTCTTC. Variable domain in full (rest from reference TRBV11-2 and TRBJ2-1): EAGVAQSPRYKIIEKRQSVAFWCNPISGHATLYWYQQILGQGPKLLIQFQNNGVVDDSQLPKDRFSAERLKGVDSTLKIQPAKLEDSAVYLCASSLRTTSGSYNEQFFGPGTRLTVL.

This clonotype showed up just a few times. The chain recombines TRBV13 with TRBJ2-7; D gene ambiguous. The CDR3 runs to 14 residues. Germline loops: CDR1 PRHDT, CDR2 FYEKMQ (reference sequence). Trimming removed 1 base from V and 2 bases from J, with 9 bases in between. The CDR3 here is CASSLVGATYEQYF. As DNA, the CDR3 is TGTGCCAGCAGCTTAGTCGGCGCTACCTACGAGCAGTACTTC.

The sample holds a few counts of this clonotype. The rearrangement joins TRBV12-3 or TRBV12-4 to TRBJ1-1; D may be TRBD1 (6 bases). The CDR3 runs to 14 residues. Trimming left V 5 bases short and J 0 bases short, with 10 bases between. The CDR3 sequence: CASSPRGMNTEAFF. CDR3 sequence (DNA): TGTGCCAGCAGTCCCAGGGGCATGAACACTGAAGCTTTCTTT.

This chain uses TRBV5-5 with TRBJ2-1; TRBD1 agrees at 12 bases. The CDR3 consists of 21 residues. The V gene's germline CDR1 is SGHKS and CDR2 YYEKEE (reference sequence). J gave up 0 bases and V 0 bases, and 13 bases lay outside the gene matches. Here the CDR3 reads CASSLVPRDRGLHPSYNEQFF. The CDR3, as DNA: TGTGCCAGCAGCTTGGTCCCTCGGGACAGGGGGCTCCATCCCTCCTACAATGAGCAGTTCTTC.

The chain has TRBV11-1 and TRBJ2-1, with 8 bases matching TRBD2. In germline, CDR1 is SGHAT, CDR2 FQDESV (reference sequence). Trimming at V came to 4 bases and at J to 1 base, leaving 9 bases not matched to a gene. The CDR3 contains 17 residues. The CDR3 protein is CASSSSSGSSSYNEQFF. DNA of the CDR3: TGTGCCAGCAGCTCTTCAAGCGGGAGCTCTTCCTACAATGAGCAGTTCTTC. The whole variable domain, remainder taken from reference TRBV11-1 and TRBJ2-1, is EAEVAQSPRYKITEKSQAVAFWCDPISGHATLYWYRQILGQGPELLVQFQDESVVDDSQLPKDRFSAERLKGVDSTLKIQPAELGDSAMYLCASSSSSGSSSYNEQFFGPGTRLTVL.

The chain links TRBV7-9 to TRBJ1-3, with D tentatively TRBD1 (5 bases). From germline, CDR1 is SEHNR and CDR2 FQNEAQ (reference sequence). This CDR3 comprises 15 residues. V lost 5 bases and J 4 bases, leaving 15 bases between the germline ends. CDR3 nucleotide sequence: TGTGCCAGCAGCCAGGGTGGGGGATCCGGAAACACCATATATTTT. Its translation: CASSQGGGSGNTIYF. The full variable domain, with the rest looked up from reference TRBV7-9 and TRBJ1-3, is DTGVSQNPRHKITKRGQNVTFRCDPISEHNRLYWYRQTLGQGPEFLTYFQNEAQLEKSRLLSDRFSAERPKGSFSTLEIQRTEQGDSAMYLCASSQGGGSGNTIYFGEGSWLTVV.

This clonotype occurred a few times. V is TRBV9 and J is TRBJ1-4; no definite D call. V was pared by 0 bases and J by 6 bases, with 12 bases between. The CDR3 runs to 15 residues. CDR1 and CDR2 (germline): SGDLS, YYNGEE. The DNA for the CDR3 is TGTGCCAGCAGCGTAGTCCCGCCAGTGTATGAAAAACTGTTTTTT. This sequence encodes CASSVVPPVYEKLFF.